A single sample gave rise to the 17 T cell receptor beta chains below, sequenced in a study of cytomegalovirus exposure and HLA in healthy donors. This PCR relied on a set of 60 Vbeta primers and 13 Jbeta primers. Libraries were prepared by immunoSEQ multiplex PCR; TCRdb keeps only in-frame clonotypes and omits some of them. Of roughly 110,000 clones listed, approximately 82% are singletons. Sample: PBMCs. The source is a man in his thirties or forties in good health and CMV-seropositive.

This clone has just a few counts. The genes are TRBV7-9 and TRBJ2-7; D gene uncertain. The germline gives CDR1 SEHNR, CDR2 FQNEAQ (reference sequence). CDR3 length: 12 amino acids. With 3 bases removed from V and 3 bases from J, the gap between germline ends came to 6 bases. In DNA form, the CDR3 reads TGTGCCAGCAGCTTGGAGCTCTACGAGCAGTACGTC. Translating gives CASSLELYEQYV.

The genes are TRBV6-5 and TRBJ1-1; D uncertain. Germline V gene lookup returns CDR1 MNHEY and CDR2 SVGAGI. There are 13 residues in the CDR3. The V and J ends lost 6 bases and 1 base respectively, with 9 bases between them. The CDR3 spells CASRGSGNTEAFF. The CDR3 DNA reads TGTGCCAGCAGGGGTTCGGGGAACACTGAAGCTTTCTTT.

The genes are TRBV28 and TRBJ2-1, with 7 nucleotides matching TRBD1. Germline-derived CDR1 and CDR2 are MDHEN and SYDVKM. The CDR3 length is 16 residues. V gave up 6 bases and J gave up 0 bases; unmatched junction bases: 8. CDR3 DNA: TGTGCCAGCAGCTCGCCGGGACAGAGCTCCTACAATGAGCAGTTCTTC. This encodes CASSSPGQSSYNEQFF.

The rearrangement links TRBV6-6 to TRBJ1-2, with 11 bases matching TRBD1. V lost 8 bases to trimming and J lost 4 bases; unmatched junction nucleotides: 12. Per germline, CDR1 MNHNY and CDR2 SVGAGI (reference sequence). The CDR3 is made up of 16 amino acids. The CDR3 nucleotides read TGTGCCAGCTCCCGTATGGACAGGGGGCTTCCCTATGGCTACACCTTC. The encoded protein is CASSRMDRGLPYGYTF.

The rearrangement links TRBV7-2 to TRBJ1-5; D call uncertain. The germline V gene has CDR1 SGHTA and CDR2 FQGNSA. This CDR3 comprises 15 residues. Trimming pared 1 base from V and 2 bases from J, leaving 9 bases between. Written as DNA, the CDR3 is TGTGCCAGCAGCTTAGGCCTACGAGGCAATCAGCCCCAGCATTTT. As protein: CASSLGLRGNQPQHF. Combining the CDR3 with reference TRBV7-2 and TRBJ1-5 gives the whole variable domain GAGVSQSPSNKVTEKGKDVELRCDPISGHTALYWYRQSLGQGLEFLIYFQGNSAPDKSGLPSDRFSAERTGGSVSTLTIQRTQQEDSAVYLCASSLGLRGNQPQHFGDGTRLSIL.

The chain joins TRBV5-6 to TRBJ2-3; 15 bases match TRBD2. CDR3 length equals 16 residues. Germline assignment: CDR1 SGHDT and CDR2 YYEEEE. V trimming: 4 bases; J trimming: 6 bases; junction bases outside the gene matches: 6. The CDR3 nucleotides read TGTGCCAGCAGCCCGGGGACTAGCGGGAGGCTGGATACGCAGTATTTT. Protein product: CASSPGTSGRLDTQYF.

The J gene is TRBJ2-5, the V gene TRBV7-9, with 11 bases fitting TRBD1. The J segment lost 4 bases and the V segment lost 5 bases, leaving 6 bases of the junction unmatched. The CDR3 is 15 amino acids. The germline V gene encodes CDR1 SEHNR and CDR2 FQNEAQ (reference sequence). As DNA, the CDR3 is TGTGCCAGCAGCCCGGACAGGGGGCGAGGAGAGACCCAGTACTTC. It codes for CASSPDRGRGETQYF.

CDR3 sequence reads: CASVRGGQSSYEQYF. The CDR3 coding sequence is TGTGCCAGCGTTAGGGGGGGTCAGAGCTCCTACGAGCAGTACTTC. The J gene is TRBJ2-7, the V gene TRBV6-1; TRBD2 might be the D (7 bases). Germline V CDR1 and CDR2: MNHNS, SASEGT. Trimming left V 8 bases short and J 0 bases short, with 17 bases between. The CDR3 totals 15 residues.

This chain joins TRBV18 and TRBJ1-1; D unresolved. V lost 3 bases to trimming and J lost 1 base, with 12 bases between them. There are 15 residues in the CDR3. CDR1 and CDR2 (germline): KGHSH, LQKENI. Here the CDR3 reads CASSPALATNTEAFF. The DNA of the CDR3 is TGTGCCAGCTCACCGGCTTTGGCAACGAACACTGAAGCTTTCTTT.

This clone was seen only a few times. This rearrangement joins TRBV7-2 to TRBJ1-1, with D possibly being TRBD1 (5 bases). This CDR3 contains 13 residues. Per the germline V gene, CDR1 is SGHTA and CDR2 is FQGNSA. V lost 3 bases, J lost 4 bases, and 9 bases lay in between. The CDR3 sequence is CASSFGGSTEAFF. The CDR3 region has the DNA TGTGCCAGCAGCTTCGGGGGGAGCACTGAAGCTTTCTTT.

This chain joins TRBV29-1 and TRBJ2-1, with TRBD2 matching 9 bases. Germline trimming cut 7 bases from V and 15 bases from J; bases unmatched to any gene: 13. Germline CDR1 and CDR2: SQVTM and ANQGSEA. The CDR3 is 12 residues long. Written as DNA, the CDR3 is TGCAGCGCATTAGCGGGGGCTTCTCATTCGTTCTTC. Its protein product is CSALAGASHSFF.

The gene calls are TRBV6-1 and TRBJ2-1, with 12 bases fitting TRBD2. This CDR3 is 15 amino acids long. V was clipped by 3 bases and J by 8 bases; unmatched bases: 5. CDR1 is MNHNS and CDR2 is SASEGT in the germline V gene. This CDR3 is CASSDRLAGADEQFF. In DNA form, the CDR3 reads TGTGCCAGCAGTGATAGACTAGCGGGAGCCGATGAGCAGTTCTTC.

The V call is TRBV2, the J call TRBJ2-1; TRBD2 agrees at 13 bases. This CDR3 spans 18 amino acids. J lost 4 bases, V lost 0 bases, and 6 bases had no gene match. The germline V gene has CDR1 SNHLY and CDR2 FYNNEI. The CDR3 reads CASSEAGSGLAGYNEQFF. CDR3 in DNA: TGTGCCAGCAGTGAAGCTGGTTCGGGACTAGCGGGATACAATGAGCAGTTCTTC. Together with reference TRBV2 and TRBJ2-1, the CDR3 gives the full variable domain: EPEVTQTPSHQVTQMGQEVILRCVPISNHLYFYWYRQILGQKVEFLVSFYNNEISEKSEIFDDQFSVERPDGSNFTLKIRSTKLEDSAMYFCASSEAGSGLAGYNEQFFGPGTRLTVL.

The chain joins TRBV19 to TRBJ1-1, with a weak D call TRBD1 (5 bases). The CDR3 has 16 amino acids. From germline, CDR1 is LNHDA and CDR2 SQIVND (reference sequence). Trimming cost V 7 bases and J 0 bases, with 18 bases left between them. CDR3 in amino acids: CASTGGVLRVNTEAFF. The CDR3 DNA is TGTGCCAGTACCGGAGGGGTGCTACGGGTGAACACTGAAGCTTTCTTT.

The rearrangement joins TRBV7-9 to TRBJ2-2; TRBD2 matches 7 bases. This CDR3 is 13 amino acids long. V lost 7 bases to trimming and J lost 6 bases; unmatched junction nucleotides: 5. Looked up from germline, CDR1 is SEHNR and CDR2 is FQNEAQ (reference sequence). The CDR3 protein is CASKQGGAGELFF. The CDR3 DNA reads TGTGCCAGCAAGCAGGGAGGGGCCGGGGAGCTGTTTTTT.

The chain uses TRBV7-2 and TRBJ2-4; a weak D match, TRBD2 (6 bases). Trimming removed 3 bases at V and 8 bases at J, with 11 bases between. CDR3 length: 13 residues. Germline V gives CDR1 SGHTA, CDR2 FQGNSA. The CDR3 here is CASSFGRGDIQYF. The DNA of the CDR3 is TGTGCCAGCAGCTTCGGGAGAGGGGACATTCAGTACTTC.

V usage is TRBV20-1 and J usage is TRBJ2-5, with D possibly being TRBD1 (5 bases). V was trimmed by 6 bases and J by 5 bases, leaving 10 bases between them. The CDR3 spans 11 residues. CDR1 DFQATT and CDR2 SNEGSKA come from the germline V gene (reference sequence). CDR3: CSAQGWETQYF. DNA of the CDR3: TGCAGTGCCCAGGGCTGGGAGACCCAGTACTTC.